This TCR beta chain was documented in a study of shared clonotypes between healthy human individuals. From CD4+ cells came CD45RA+ naive and CD45RA-negative memory subsets. Only in-frame clones appear in the TCRdb table, and some are missing; sequencing was by immunoSEQ multiplex PCR. The sample holds roughly 2 million clones, approximately 96% seen once. After removal of 2 bases from V and 2 bases from J, the junction contained 7 bases not matched to a gene. CDR1 and CDR2 (germline): LNHDA, SQIVND (reference sequence). The CDR3 is made up of 17 amino acids. Input material: naive CD4+ T cells sorted from blood. Subset indicated: CD45RA+ positively selected. This TCR derives from a man aged 18 to 30 in good health. This sequence joins TRBV19 and TRBJ2-3; TRBD2 matches 10 bases. In nucleotides, the CDR3 is TGTGCCAGTAGTATAACGCCTAGCGGGAGTCCCACAGATACGCAGTATTTT. The encoded protein is CASSITPSGSPTDTQYF.